A selection of T cell receptor beta chains follows, all from one sample in a study of T-cell reconstitution after alpha-beta-depleted transplantation in children. TCRdb itself ran the PCR reads through MiXCR, one entry per CDR3 protein. The sample includes 150,000 to 200,000 distinct CDR3 sequences, more than 9.5% of them seen just once. The source was PBMCs, collected before TCRalphabeta/CD19-depleted stem cell transplant. These receptors all come from a boy aged 2-15 years with acute myeloid leukemia, due to receive a stem cell transplant. Both conserved end residues are part of each CDR3.

j_gene: TRBJ1-3
v_gene: TRBV15
CDR3aa: CATSRSRGLGNTIYF

j_gene: TRBJ2-2
v_gene: TRBV29-1
CDR3aa: CSVDENTGELFF

j_gene: TRBJ2-1
v_gene: TRBV12-3/TRBV12-4
CDR3aa: CASSPSGRNEQFF

j_gene: TRBJ1-1
v_gene: TRBV7-9
CDR3aa: CASSSTHLTGSTEAFF

j_gene: TRBJ2-1
v_gene: TRBV6-1
CDR3aa: CASTHRLAGGNEQFF

j_gene: TRBJ2-3
v_gene: TRBV15
CDR3aa: CATSREPSGRTDTQYF

j_gene: TRBJ1-2
v_gene: TRBV20-1
CDR3aa: CSAPDDSLVEPPF

j_gene: TRBJ2-3
v_gene: TRBV7-8
CDR3aa: CASSLYPVGQTTDTQYF

j_gene: TRBJ2-1
v_gene: TRBV19
CDR3aa: CASSIGPYNEQFF

j_gene: TRBJ1-1
v_gene: TRBV30
CDR3aa: CAWSVMNTEAFF

j_gene: TRBJ2-1
v_gene: TRBV5-1
CDR3aa: CASSVASRLQSYNEQFF

j_gene: TRBJ1-6
v_gene: TRBV5-1
CDR3aa: CASSPGVAGGSPLHF

j_gene: TRBJ1-1
v_gene: TRBV7-9
CDR3aa: CASSPGTGSVGTEAFF

j_gene: TRBJ2-1
v_gene: TRBV4-1
CDR3aa: CASSQEESDRNEQFF

j_gene: TRBJ1-2
v_gene: TRBV6-6
CDR3aa: CASRGTGTYGYTF

j_gene: TRBJ1-6
v_gene: TRBV6-2/TRBV6-3
CDR3aa: CASSPPHTEDGRSSYNSPLHF

j_gene: TRBJ1-1
v_gene: TRBV4-1
CDR3aa: CASSQPQTGAEAFF

j_gene: TRBJ2-7
v_gene: TRBV7-9
CDR3aa: CASTWTSGASYEQYF

j_gene: TRBJ1-1
v_gene: TRBV28
CDR3aa: CASRNRGGGTEAFF

j_gene: TRBJ2-5
v_gene: TRBV9
CDR3aa: CASSGDGQETQYF

j_gene: TRBJ2-2
v_gene: TRBV6-1
CDR3aa: CAATGQGNTGELFF

j_gene: TRBJ1-2
v_gene: TRBV3-1
CDR3aa: CASSQARGSNYGYTF

j_gene: TRBJ2-1
v_gene: TRBV6-5
CDR3aa: CASRTSNSMNEQFF

j_gene: TRBJ2-7
v_gene: TRBV7-3
CDR3aa: CASSHSGQGDEQYF

j_gene: TRBJ2-7
v_gene: TRBV7-8
CDR3aa: CASSLDPGTRSGEQYF

j_gene: TRBJ2-3
v_gene: TRBV7-9
CDR3aa: CASSLARAGEDTQYF

j_gene: TRBJ1-4
v_gene: TRBV7-8
CDR3aa: CASRFIGRGRTNENLFF

j_gene: TRBJ2-3
v_gene: TRBV3-1
CDR3aa: CASSQAENGPRYF

j_gene: TRBJ2-1
v_gene: TRBV10-3
CDR3aa: CAISTGDPYNEQFF

j_gene: TRBJ2-3
v_gene: TRBV7-3
CDR3aa: CASSPLGVGTDTQYF

j_gene: TRBJ2-4
v_gene: TRBV12-3/TRBV12-4
CDR3aa: CASSPQTSRKGDIQYF

j_gene: TRBJ2-7
v_gene: TRBV29-1
CDR3aa: CSVGAGGYEQYF

j_gene: TRBJ2-3
v_gene: TRBV7-6
CDR3aa: CASSLASYTGGDKRDTQYF

j_gene: TRBJ2-2
v_gene: TRBV7-9
CDR3aa: CASTLAAGELFF

j_gene: TRBJ2-2
v_gene: TRBV12-3/TRBV12-4
CDR3aa: CASSSLLGIAGELFF

j_gene: TRBJ2-2
v_gene: TRBV28
CDR3aa: CASSGPNTGELFF

j_gene: TRBJ2-4
v_gene: TRBV7-9
CDR3aa: CASSSIYTGGKIIQYF

j_gene: TRBJ2-1
v_gene: TRBV9
CDR3aa: CASSPYGANEQFF

j_gene: TRBJ1-6
v_gene: TRBV25-1
CDR3aa: CASSESGTGQDSPLHF

j_gene: TRBJ2-3
v_gene: TRBV20-1
CDR3aa: CSAIIARSASTDTQYF

j_gene: TRBJ1-2
v_gene: TRBV25-1
CDR3aa: CASTRTGHYGYTF

j_gene: TRBJ1-1
v_gene: TRBV7-9
CDR3aa: CASSFGLTEAFF

j_gene: TRBJ1-5
v_gene: TRBV15
CDR3aa: CATSRDRGFQGNQPQHF

j_gene: TRBJ2-1
v_gene: TRBV4-1
CDR3aa: CASSPTYYNEQFF

j_gene: TRBJ2-7
v_gene: TRBV5-1
CDR3aa: CASSEGSYEQYF

j_gene: TRBJ2-7
v_gene: TRBV5-6
CDR3aa: CASRAGSHGQQYF

j_gene: TRBJ2-3
v_gene: TRBV20-1
CDR3aa: CSASGGGRSDTQYF

j_gene: TRBJ1-1
v_gene: TRBV5-1
CDR3aa: CASSPGLIPEAFF

j_gene: TRBJ1-5
v_gene: TRBV2
CDR3aa: CASSTQGFGQPQHF

j_gene: TRBJ2-7
v_gene: TRBV7-2
CDR3aa: CASSSSGREGYEQYF

j_gene: TRBJ1-5
v_gene: TRBV12-3/TRBV12-4
CDR3aa: CASSFLFSQPQHF

j_gene: TRBJ2-1
v_gene: TRBV28
CDR3aa: CASSTPWAGGPYNEQFF

j_gene: TRBJ2-5
v_gene: TRBV4-2
CDR3aa: CARGPGLLTNQETQYF

j_gene: TRBJ2-1
v_gene: TRBV5-1
CDR3aa: CASSSTGGGRGEQFF

j_gene: TRBJ2-1
v_gene: TRBV4-1
CDR3aa: CASSQGPTLLGNEQFF